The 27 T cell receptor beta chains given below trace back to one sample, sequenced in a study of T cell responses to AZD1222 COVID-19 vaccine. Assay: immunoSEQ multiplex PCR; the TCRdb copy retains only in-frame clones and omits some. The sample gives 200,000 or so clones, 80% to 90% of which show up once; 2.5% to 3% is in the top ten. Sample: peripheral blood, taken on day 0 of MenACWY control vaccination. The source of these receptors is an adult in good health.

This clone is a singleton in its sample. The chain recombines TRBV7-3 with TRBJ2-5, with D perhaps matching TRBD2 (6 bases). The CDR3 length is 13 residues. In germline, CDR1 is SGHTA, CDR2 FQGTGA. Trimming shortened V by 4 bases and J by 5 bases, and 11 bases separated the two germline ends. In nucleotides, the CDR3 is TGTGCCAGCAGCTCCGGGACTGGGGAGACCCAGTACTTC. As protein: CASSSGTGETQYF. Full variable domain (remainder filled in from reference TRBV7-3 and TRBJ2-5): GAGVSQTPSNKVTEKGKYVELRCDPISGHTALYWYRQSLGQGPEFLIYFQGTGAADDSGLPNDRFFAVRPEGSVSTLKIQRTERGDSAVYLCASSSGTGETQYFGPGTRLLVL.

The CDR3 DNA reads as TGTGCCAGCAGCTTAGGCCCACGGGCGGGGGGGAAGTCCTACAATGAGCAGTTCTTC. Its protein product is CASSLGPRAGGKSYNEQFF. The chain employs TRBV7-8 and TRBJ2-1; 9 bases align to TRBD2. This CDR3 region has 19 residues. The ends lost 1 base at V and 1 base at J; junction bases unmatched: 11. Per the germline V gene, CDR1 is SGHVS and CDR2 is FQNEAQ.

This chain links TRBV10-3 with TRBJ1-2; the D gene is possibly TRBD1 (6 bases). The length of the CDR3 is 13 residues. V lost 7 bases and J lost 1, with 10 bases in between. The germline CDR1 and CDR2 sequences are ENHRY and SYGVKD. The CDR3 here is CAITGGLNYGYTF. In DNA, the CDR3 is TGTGCCATCACCGGGGGGCTTAACTATGGCTACACCTTC.

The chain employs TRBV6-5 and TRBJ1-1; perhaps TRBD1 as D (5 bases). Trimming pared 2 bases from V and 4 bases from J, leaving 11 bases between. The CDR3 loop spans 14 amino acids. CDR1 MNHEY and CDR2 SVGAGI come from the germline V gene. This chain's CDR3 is CASSYGAGFTEAFF. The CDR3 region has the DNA TGTGCCAGCAGTTACGGGGCAGGGTTCACTGAAGCTTTCTTT.

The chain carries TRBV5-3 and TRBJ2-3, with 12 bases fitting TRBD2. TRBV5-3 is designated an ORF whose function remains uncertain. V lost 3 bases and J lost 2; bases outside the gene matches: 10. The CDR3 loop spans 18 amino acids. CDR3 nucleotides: TGTGCCAGAAGCTCCCCCCCCGGGACTAGCGGGCCCACAGATACGCAGTATTTT. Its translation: CARSSPPGTSGPTDTQYF.

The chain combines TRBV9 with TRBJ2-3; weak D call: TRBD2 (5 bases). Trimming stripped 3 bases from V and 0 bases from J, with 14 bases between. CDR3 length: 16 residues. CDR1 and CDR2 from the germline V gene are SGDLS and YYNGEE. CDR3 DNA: TGTGCCAGCAGCGGTGGGAGCCTGATCAGCACAGATACGCAGTATTTT. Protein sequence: CASSGGSLISTDTQYF.

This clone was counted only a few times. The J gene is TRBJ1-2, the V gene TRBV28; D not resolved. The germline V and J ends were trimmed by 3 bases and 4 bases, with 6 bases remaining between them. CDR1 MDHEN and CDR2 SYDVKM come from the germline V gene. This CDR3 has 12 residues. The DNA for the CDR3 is TGTGCCAGCAGTTTGATAGGCTATGGCTACACCTTC. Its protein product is CASSLIGYGYTF.

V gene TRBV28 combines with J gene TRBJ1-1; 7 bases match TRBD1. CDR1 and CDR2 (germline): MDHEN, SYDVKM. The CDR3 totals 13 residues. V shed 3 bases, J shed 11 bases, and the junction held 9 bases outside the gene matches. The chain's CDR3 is CASSFRQGGEAFF. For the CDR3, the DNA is TGTGCCAGCAGTTTCCGACAGGGAGGTGAGGCTTTCTTT.

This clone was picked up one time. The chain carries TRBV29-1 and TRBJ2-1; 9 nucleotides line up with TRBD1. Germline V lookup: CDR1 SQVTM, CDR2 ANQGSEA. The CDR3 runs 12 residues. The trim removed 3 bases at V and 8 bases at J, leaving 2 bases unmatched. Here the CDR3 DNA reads TGCAGCGTTGAGGGACAGGGCGATGAGCAGTTCTTC. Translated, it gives CSVEGQGDEQFF.

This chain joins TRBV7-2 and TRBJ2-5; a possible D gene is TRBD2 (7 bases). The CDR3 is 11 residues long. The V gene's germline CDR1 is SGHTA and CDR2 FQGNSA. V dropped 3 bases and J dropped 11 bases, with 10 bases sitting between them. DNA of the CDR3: TGTGCCAGCAGCTTTGGGGGGGCGCAGTACTTC. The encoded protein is CASSFGGAQYF.

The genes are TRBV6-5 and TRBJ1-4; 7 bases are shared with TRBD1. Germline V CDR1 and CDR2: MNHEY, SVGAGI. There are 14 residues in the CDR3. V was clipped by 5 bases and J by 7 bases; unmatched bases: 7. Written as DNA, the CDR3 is TGTGCCAGCAGTACAGGGGTTTTCGGTGAAAAACTGTTTTTT. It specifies CASSTGVFGEKLFF.

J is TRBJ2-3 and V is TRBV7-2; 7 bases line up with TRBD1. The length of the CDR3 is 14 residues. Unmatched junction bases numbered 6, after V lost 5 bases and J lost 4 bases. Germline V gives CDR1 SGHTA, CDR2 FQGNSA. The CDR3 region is CASSPRDRADTQYF. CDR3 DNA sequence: TGTGCCAGCAGCCCTCGGGACAGAGCAGATACGCAGTATTTT.

CDR3 in DNA: TGTGCCAGCAGCCAAGCTTTCACTGGGGCCAACGAGCAGTACTTC. Amino acids: CASSQAFTGANEQYF. V gene TRBV3-1 (or the pseudogene TRBV3-2) combines with J gene TRBJ2-7; possible D gene TRBD1, 5 bases. The germline CDR1 and CDR2 sequences are LGHDT and YNNKEL (reference sequence). The CDR3 is 15 residues long. V lost 1 base and J lost 5, with 15 bases in between.

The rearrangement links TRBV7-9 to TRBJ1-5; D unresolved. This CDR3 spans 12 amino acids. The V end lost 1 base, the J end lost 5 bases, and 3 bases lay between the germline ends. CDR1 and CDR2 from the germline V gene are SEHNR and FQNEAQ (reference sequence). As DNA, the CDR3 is TGTGCCAGCAGCTTAGGGGATCAGCCCCAGCATTTT. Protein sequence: CASSLGDQPQHF.

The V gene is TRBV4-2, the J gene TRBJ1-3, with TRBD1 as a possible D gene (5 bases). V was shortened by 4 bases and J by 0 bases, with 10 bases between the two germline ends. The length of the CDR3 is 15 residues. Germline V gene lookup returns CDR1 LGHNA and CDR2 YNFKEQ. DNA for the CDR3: TGTGCCAGCAGCCGCGGGACGGACTCTGGAAACACCATATATTTT. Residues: CASSRGTDSGNTIYF.

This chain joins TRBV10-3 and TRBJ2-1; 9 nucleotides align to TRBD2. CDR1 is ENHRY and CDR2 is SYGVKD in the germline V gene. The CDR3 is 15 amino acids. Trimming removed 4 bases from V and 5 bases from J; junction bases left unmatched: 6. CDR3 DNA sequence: TGTGCCATCAGTGGTTTAGCGGGAGTGCACAATGAGCAGTTCTTC. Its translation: CAISGLAGVHNEQFF.

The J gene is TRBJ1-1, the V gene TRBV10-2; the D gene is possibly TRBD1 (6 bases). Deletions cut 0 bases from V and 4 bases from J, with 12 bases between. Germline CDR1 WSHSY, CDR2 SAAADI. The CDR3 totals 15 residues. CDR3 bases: TGCGCCAGCAGTGAGTCTCGGGGGCGGCTCACTGAAGCTTTCTTT. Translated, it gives CASSESRGRLTEAFF.

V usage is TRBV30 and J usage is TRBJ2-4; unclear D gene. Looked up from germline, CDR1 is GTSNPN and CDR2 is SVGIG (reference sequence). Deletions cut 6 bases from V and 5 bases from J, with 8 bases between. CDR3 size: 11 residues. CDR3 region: CACRVQNIQYF. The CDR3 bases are TGTGCCTGTCGGGTCCAAAACATTCAGTACTTC.

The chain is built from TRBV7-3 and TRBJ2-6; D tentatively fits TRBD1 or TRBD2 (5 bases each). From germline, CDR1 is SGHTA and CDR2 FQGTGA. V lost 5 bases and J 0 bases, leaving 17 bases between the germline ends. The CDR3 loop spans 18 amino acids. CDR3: CASSPGPARGSGANVLTF. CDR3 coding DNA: TGTGCCAGCAGCCCGGGGCCCGCCCGGGGCTCTGGGGCCAACGTCCTGACTTTC.

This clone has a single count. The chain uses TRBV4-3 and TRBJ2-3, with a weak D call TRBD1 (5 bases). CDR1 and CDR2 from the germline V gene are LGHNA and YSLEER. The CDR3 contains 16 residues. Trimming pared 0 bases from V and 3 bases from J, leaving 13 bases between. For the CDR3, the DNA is TGCGCCAGCAGCCAAGATATGTCCAGGGCTACAGATACGCAGTATTTT. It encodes CASSQDMSRATDTQYF.

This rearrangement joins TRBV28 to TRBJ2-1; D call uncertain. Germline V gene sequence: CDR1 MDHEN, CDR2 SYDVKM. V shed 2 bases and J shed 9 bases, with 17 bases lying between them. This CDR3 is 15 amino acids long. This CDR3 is CASSLTGPAGLEQFF. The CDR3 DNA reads TGTGCCAGCAGTTTAACCGGACCCGCCGGGCTTGAGCAGTTCTTC.

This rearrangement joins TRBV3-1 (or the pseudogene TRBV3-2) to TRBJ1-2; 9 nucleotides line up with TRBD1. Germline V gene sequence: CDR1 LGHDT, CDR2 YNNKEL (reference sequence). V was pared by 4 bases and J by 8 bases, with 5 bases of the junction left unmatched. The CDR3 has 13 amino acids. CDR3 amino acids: CASSRGTGPGYTF. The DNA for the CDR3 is TGTGCCAGCAGCCGTGGGACAGGGCCGGGCTACACCTTC.

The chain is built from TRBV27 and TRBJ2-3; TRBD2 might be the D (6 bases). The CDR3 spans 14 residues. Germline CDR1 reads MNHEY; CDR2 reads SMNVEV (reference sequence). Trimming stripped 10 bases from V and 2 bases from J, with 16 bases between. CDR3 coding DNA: TGTGCCACCAAGAGGGCTAGCGTCACAGATACGCAGTATTTT. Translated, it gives CATKRASVTDTQYF.

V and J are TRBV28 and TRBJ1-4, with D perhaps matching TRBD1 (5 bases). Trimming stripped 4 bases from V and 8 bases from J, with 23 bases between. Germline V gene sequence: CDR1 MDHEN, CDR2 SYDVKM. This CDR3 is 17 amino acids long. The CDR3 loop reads CASSSPLRGRVREKLFF. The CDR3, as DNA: TGTGCCAGCAGTTCCCCCCTTCGAGGCAGGGTGAGGGAAAAACTGTTTTTT. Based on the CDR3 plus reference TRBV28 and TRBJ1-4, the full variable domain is DVKVTQSSRYLVKRTGEKVFLECVQDMDHENMFWYRQDPGLGLRLIYFSYDVKMKEKGDIPEGYSVSREKKERFSLILESASTNQTSMYLCASSSPLRGRVREKLFFGSGTQLSVL.

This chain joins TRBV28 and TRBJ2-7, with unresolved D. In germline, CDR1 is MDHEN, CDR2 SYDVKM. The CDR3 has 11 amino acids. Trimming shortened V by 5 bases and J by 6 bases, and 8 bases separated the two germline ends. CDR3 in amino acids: CASSPASEQYF. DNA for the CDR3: TGTGCCAGCAGTCCCGCGAGCGAGCAGTACTTC.

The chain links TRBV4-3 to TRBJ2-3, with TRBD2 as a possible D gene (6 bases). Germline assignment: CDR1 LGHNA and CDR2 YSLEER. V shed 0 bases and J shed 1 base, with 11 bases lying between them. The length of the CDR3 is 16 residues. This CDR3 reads CASSQDPRRGTDTQYF. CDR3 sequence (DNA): TGCGCCAGCAGCCAAGATCCAAGGAGGGGCACAGATACGCAGTATTTT.

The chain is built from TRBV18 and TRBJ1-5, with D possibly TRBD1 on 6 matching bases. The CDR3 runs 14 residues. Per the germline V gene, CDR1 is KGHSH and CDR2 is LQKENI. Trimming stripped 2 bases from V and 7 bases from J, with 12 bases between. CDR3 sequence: CASSPDRSGQPQHF. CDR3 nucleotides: TGTGCCAGCTCACCAGACAGGTCTGGCCAGCCCCAGCATTTT.